This T cell receptor (beta chain) was documented in a study of regulatory T cells in long-lasting Graves disease. General study points: TRBV28 was favored in persistent disease, as were TRBJ1-2 and TRBJ2-5.

Time point given: newly diagnosed GD, antithyroid drugs for less than 3 months. Scientists built the TCR library using RNA that was extracted from PBMCs. This clonotype was seen many times. What it binds is not known. To make TCR beta libraries, researchers used iRepertoire HTBI primers and Arm-PCR of CDR3 regions. MiXCR, applied by TCRdb to the multiplex PCR reads, yields one record per CDR3 protein. Of roughly 560,000 distinct CDR3 sequences in the sample, around 13% were seen once. CDR1 is LNHDA and CDR2 is SQIVND in the germline V gene (reference sequence). The V end lost 2 bases, the J end lost 6 bases, and 12 bases lay between the germline ends. This CDR3 has 14 amino acids. The data were also submitted as part of a second study, on T cells in Graves' hyperthyroidism and ophthalmopathy. That study adds: HTBI primers were employed in a first-round RT-PCR of the TCR CDR3.

The sample here was peripheral blood mononuclear cells (PBMCs), taken at new diagnosis, from a patient treated with antithyroid drugs. The receptor was isolated from a woman in her twenties or thirties with Graves disease. The chain couples TRBV19 to TRBJ2-3; D remains ambiguous. The CDR3 DNA reads as TGTGCCAGTAGTATAACGTCAAGCTCCGATACGCAGTATTTT. Translation gives CASSITSSSDTQYF.